Listed below are T cell receptor beta chains from one sample, sequenced in a study of human T cells and chemical hapten exposure. TCRdb recomputed calls from the RACE reads with MiXCR, one row per CDR3 protein. This sample carries 75,000 to 100,000 distinct CDR3 sequences, 9.5% to 15% of them seen once, and the ten largest clones take 2% to 2.5%. The sample in question was whole blood, obtained in connection with sensitization to the hapten diphenylcyclopropenone (DPC). The source is a woman between 40 and 55 years old with alopecia areata. Some clones in this sample may be carry-over from other donors' samples. Both conserved end residues are part of each CDR3. Fields, in order: J gene, CDR3 length, clone size, V gene, D gene, CDR3 protein, CDR3 DNA. D genes are given only for firm matches. Clone size is given for some rows only: seen once, a few or many times, or a class if the clone is expanded.

j_call: TRBJ1-2; cdr3_length: 14; clone_size: many; v_call: TRBV12-3/TRBV12-4; d_call: .; cdr3_aa: CASSLNRWNYGYTF; cdr3_nt: TGTGCCAGCAGTTTAAACAGATGGAACTATGGCTACACCTTC
j_call: TRBJ2-7; cdr3_length: 14; clone_size: few; v_call: TRBV14; d_call: .; cdr3_aa: CASSQEVSGYEQYF; cdr3_nt: TGTGCCAGCAGCCAAGAGGTTTCAGGCTACGAGCAGTACTTC
j_call: TRBJ2-1; cdr3_length: 15; clone_size: few; v_call: TRBV9; d_call: .; cdr3_aa: CASSPTGAGDNEQFF; cdr3_nt: TGTGCCAGCAGCCCTACGGGGGCGGGGGACAATGAGCAGTTCTTC
j_call: TRBJ2-7; cdr3_length: 14; clone_size: few; v_call: TRBV6-1; d_call: .; cdr3_aa: CASRTGQVSYEQYF; cdr3_nt: TGTGCCAGCAGAACCGGTCAAGTCTCCTACGAGCAGTACTTC
j_call: TRBJ2-2; cdr3_length: 19; clone_size: few; v_call: TRBV7-6; d_call: TRBD2; cdr3_aa: CASSPRLAGHNSNTGELFF; cdr3_nt: TGTGCCAGCAGCCCCCGACTAGCGGGACATAACTCGAACACCGGGGAGCTGTTTTTT
j_call: TRBJ2-7; cdr3_length: 12; clone_size: .; v_call: TRBV23-1; d_call: TRBD2; cdr3_aa: CASKGRGTEQYF; cdr3_nt: TGCGCCAGCAAAGGGAGGGGAACCGAGCAGTACTTC
j_call: TRBJ2-3; cdr3_length: 15; clone_size: .; v_call: TRBV5-1; d_call: .; cdr3_aa: CASSLAGESTDTQYF; cdr3_nt: TGCGCCAGCAGCTTGGCGGGAGAAAGCACAGATACGCAGTATTTT
j_call: TRBJ2-1; cdr3_length: 14; clone_size: few; v_call: TRBV2; d_call: TRBD1; cdr3_aa: CASKRDRGDNEQFF; cdr3_nt: TGTGCCAGCAAAAGGGACAGGGGGGACAATGAGCAGTTCTTC
j_call: TRBJ2-2; cdr3_length: 12; clone_size: few; v_call: TRBV7-3; d_call: .; cdr3_aa: CASSYRDKELFF; cdr3_nt: TGTGCCAGCAGTTACCGGGACAAGGAGCTGTTTTTT
j_call: TRBJ1-1; cdr3_length: 15; clone_size: .; v_call: TRBV11-2; d_call: TRBD1; cdr3_aa: CASSLEWTGPTEAFF; cdr3_nt: TGTGCCAGCAGCTTAGAGTGGACAGGGCCCACTGAAGCTTTCTTT
j_call: TRBJ1-1; cdr3_length: 18; clone_size: .; v_call: TRBV4-2; d_call: .; cdr3_aa: CASSQGPLRRELNTEAFF; cdr3_nt: TGTGCCAGCAGCCAAGGGCCACTCCGCAGGGAATTGAACACTGAAGCTTTCTTT
j_call: TRBJ1-1; cdr3_length: 14; clone_size: few; v_call: TRBV28; d_call: .; cdr3_aa: CASTPGGTNTEAFF; cdr3_nt: TGTGCCAGCACCCCGGGGGGGACTAACACTGAAGCTTTCTTT
j_call: TRBJ2-1; cdr3_length: 15; clone_size: few; v_call: TRBV6-2/TRBV6-3; d_call: .; cdr3_aa: CASSLLGGPYNEQFF; cdr3_nt: TGTGCCAGCAGCCTACTGGGCGGTCCCTACAATGAGCAGTTCTTC
j_call: TRBJ2-1; cdr3_length: 16; clone_size: few; v_call: TRBV27; d_call: TRBD1; cdr3_aa: CASSSQGGGLNNEQFF; cdr3_nt: TGTGCCAGCAGCTCACAGGGGGGAGGTCTCAACAATGAGCAGTTCTTC
j_call: TRBJ2-1; cdr3_length: 13; clone_size: .; v_call: TRBV6-2/TRBV6-3; d_call: .; cdr3_aa: CASSYSKHNEQFF; cdr3_nt: TGTGCCAGCAGTTACTCGAAGCACAATGAGCAGTTCTTC